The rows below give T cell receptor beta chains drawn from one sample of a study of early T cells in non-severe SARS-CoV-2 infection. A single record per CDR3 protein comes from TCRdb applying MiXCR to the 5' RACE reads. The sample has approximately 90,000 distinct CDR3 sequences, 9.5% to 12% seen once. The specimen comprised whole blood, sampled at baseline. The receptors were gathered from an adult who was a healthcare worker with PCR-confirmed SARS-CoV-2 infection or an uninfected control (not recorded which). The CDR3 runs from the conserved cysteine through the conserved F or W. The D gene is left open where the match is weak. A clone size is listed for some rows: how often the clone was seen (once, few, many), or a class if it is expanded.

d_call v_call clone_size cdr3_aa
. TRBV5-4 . CASSQAVTDTQYF
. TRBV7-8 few CASSLEGEYNTIYF
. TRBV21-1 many CASSTLTGLSTDTQYF
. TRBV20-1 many CSARDNSPLHF
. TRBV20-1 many CSARHAGRTIHTDTQYF
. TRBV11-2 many CASSSLRALTQETQYF
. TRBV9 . CASSGQPFSGNTIYF
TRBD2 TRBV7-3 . CASSLGLAGGVDTQYF
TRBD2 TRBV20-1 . CSAQLPGTRAYEQYF
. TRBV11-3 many CASSLGRGRTGELFF
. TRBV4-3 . CASSQDPGRDSYGYTF
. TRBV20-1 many CSARATDRPFSEQYF
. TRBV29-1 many CSVEGDASESYEQYF
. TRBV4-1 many CAYPEGGQETQYF
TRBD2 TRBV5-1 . CASSPGGGLDTQYF
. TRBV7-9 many CASSLTDSSYEQYF
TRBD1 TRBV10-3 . CAISPNGAGTGGNIQYF
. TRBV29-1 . CSVESGNEQFF
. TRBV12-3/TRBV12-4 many CASSPGDTQYF
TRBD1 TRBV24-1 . CATSAGTGGITGNTIYF
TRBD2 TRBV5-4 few CASSLGLAQHEQYF
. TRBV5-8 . CASSLRGGSYEQYF
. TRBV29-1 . CSVADGGADTQYF
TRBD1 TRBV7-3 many CASSEGQAVSPLHF
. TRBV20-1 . CSATSNWAADTQYF
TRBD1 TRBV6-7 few CASRTQGLSNQPQHF
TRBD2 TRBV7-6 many CASSHMPRASGYNEQFF
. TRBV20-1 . CSASYPNTGELFF
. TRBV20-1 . CSARGSGRTWPQHF
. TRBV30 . CASKKVFSYNEQFF
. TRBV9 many CASSVSGSYEQYF
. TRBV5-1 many CASSLDRLSSYNEQFF
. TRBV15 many CATSRTRADTEAFF
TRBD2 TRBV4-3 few CASSQELSSGRLSETQYF
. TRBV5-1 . CASSLGTSTYEQYF
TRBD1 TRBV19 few CASTGQGGPQETQYF
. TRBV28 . CASSKLTDREQYF
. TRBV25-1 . CASSGLPGRLAYEQYF
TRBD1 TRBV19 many CASSIDRGNSPLHF
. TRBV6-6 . CASSYLSYNEQFF
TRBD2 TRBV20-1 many CSASPFGTRVVNEQFF
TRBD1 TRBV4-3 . CASSSSGTGGNTEAFF
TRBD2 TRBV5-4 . CASSYRGVKTQYF
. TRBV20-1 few CSARDSDEKLFF
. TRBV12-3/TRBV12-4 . CASSLSGRPADTQYF
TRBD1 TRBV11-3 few CASSQGGTGKNNEQFF
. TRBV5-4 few CASSLRGLMAQYF
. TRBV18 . CATLGEVGTEAFF
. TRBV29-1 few CSVERGGSPDEQFF
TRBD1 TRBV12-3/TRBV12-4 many CASRTDRRYGYTF
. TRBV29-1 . CSVSASYEQYF
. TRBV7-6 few CASSLAFSSTGNEQFF
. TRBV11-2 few CASSLRTEAFF
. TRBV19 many CASSILLADPQYF
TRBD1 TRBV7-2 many CASSSTGTGPHEQYF